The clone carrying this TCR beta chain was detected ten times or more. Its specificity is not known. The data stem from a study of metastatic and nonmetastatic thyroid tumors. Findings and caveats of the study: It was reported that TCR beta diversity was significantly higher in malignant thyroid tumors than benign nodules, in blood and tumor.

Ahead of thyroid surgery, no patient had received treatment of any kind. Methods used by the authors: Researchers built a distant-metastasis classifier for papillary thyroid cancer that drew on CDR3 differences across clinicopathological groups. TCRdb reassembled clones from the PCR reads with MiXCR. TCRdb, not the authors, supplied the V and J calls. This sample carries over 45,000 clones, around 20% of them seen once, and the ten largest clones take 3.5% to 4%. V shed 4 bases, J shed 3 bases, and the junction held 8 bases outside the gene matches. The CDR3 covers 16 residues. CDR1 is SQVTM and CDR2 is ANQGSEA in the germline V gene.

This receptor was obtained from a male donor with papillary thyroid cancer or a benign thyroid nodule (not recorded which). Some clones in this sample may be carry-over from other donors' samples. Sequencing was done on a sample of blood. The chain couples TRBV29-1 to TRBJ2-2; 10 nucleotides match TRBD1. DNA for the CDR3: TGCAGCGTTGGGGCGAGGGACAGGGGTCACACCGGGGAGCTGTTTTTT. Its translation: CSVGARDRGHTGELFF.